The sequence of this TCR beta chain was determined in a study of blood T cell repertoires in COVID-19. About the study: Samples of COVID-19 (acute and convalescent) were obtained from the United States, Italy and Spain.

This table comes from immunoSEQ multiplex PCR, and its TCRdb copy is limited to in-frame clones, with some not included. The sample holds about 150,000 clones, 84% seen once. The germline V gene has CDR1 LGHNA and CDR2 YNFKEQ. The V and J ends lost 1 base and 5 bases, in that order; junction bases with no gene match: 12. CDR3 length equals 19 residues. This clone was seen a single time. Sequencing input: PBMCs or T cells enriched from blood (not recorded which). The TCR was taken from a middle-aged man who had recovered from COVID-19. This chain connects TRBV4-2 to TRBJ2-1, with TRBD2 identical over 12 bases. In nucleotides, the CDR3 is TGTGCCAGCAGCCAAGTGCGCCTAGCGGGGGGGCCGTCGGACAATGAGCAGTTCTTC. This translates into CASSQVRLAGGPSDNEQFF.